Each of the 29 T cell receptor beta chains below was sequenced from the same sample in a study of T cell clonality in common variable immunodeficiency. Study-wide results and limits: Reportedly, TCR beta sequences from common variable immunodeficiency showed fewer deletions and N-nucleotide insertions.

Which antigens these TCRs recognize remains unknown. TCRdb keeps only in-frame clones here, not all; method: immunoSEQ multiplex PCR. The profile covers about 33,000 clones, none occurring a single time. The sequenced material came from peripheral blood mononuclear cells. The source is a human donor with common variable immunodeficiency.

This clone was seen ten or more times. The DNA ends 3 residues before the CDR3 does, and the rest of the CDR3 is filled in from the germline J gene. The V and J genes are TRBV11-2 and TRBJ2-4; D possibly corresponds to TRBD1 (5 bases). Per germline, CDR1 SGHAT and CDR2 FQNNGV. This CDR3 spans 12 amino acids. The CDR3 bases that were read are TGTGCCAGCAGTTCAGGGCGATGGGTT. Amino acids: CASSSGRWV. The whole CDR3 region reads CASSSGRWVQYF.

This clone appeared many times. The read terminates 3 residues before the CDR3 end, so the remaining end is supplied by the germline J gene. This chain links TRBV4-2 with TRBJ1-2, with 7 bases identical to TRBD1. The CDR3 is 16 residues long. Trimming removed 0 bases from V and 3 bases from J; junction bases left unmatched: 7. Per germline, CDR1 LGHNA and CDR2 YNFKEQ. The CDR3 bases that were read are TGTGCCAGCAGCCAAGAATTCGTAGGGGGCGACTATGGC. It codes for CASSQEFVGGDYG. The full CDR3 protein reads CASSQEFVGGDYGYTF.

There are a few counts of this clone. CDR3 protein: CASSTPGQGNYGYTF. Partial CDR3 DNA: TGCGCCAGCAGTACCCCGGGACAGGGGAACTATGGC. The chain carries TRBV10-2 and TRBJ1-2, with TRBD1 matching over 10 bases. The sequence runs out 3 residues before the end of the CDR3; the remainder is reconstructed from the germline J gene. The length of the CDR3 is 15 residues. Trimming removed 5 bases from V and 2 bases from J; junction bases left unmatched: 5. Germline CDR1 is WSHSY and CDR2 is SAAADI.

This clone was picked up many times. The read comes to an end 3 residues before the CDR3 does, leaving the germline J gene to fill in the end. The V and J genes are TRBV20-1 and TRBJ1-5, with D unclear. V was clipped by 0 bases and J by 1 base, with 10 bases between them. Germline CDR1 DFQATT, CDR2 SNEGSKA (reference sequence). This CDR3 comprises 15 residues. The sequenced part of the CDR3 DNA is TGCAGTGCTAGAGATCTCACAGTCAGCAATCAGCCC. Protein product: CSARDLTVSNQP. The whole CDR3 protein is CSARDLTVSNQPQHF.

Ten or more counts support this clone. The read ends 3 residues early relative to the CDR3; the germline J gene fills the gap. The V call is TRBV3-1 (or the pseudogene TRBV3-2), the J call TRBJ1-1; 7 nucleotides line up with TRBD1. V lost 3 bases and J lost 1; bases outside the gene matches: 5. This CDR3 spans 15 amino acids. Germline V CDR1 and CDR2: LGHDT, YNNKEL (reference sequence). The CDR3 DNA, read in part, is TGTGCCAGCAGCCAGGCCGGGACAGAGAACACTGAA. Amino acids: CASSQAGTENTE. The whole CDR3 sequence is CASSQAGTENTEAFF.

Details on this clone: The read finishes 3 residues shy of the CDR3 end, and the germline J gene is used to complete it. The sample holds other DNA sequences that translate to the same CDR3. V and J are TRBV2 and TRBJ2-1; possibly TRBD2 for D (6 bases). The CDR3 spans 15 residues. Per the germline V gene, CDR1 is SNHLY and CDR2 is FYNNEI. Trimming cost V 4 bases and J 7 bases, with 17 bases left between them. CDR3 DNA (partial): TGTGCCAGCAGTGTGGAGCGGGCGGTAGTTAATGAG. This sequence encodes CASSVERAVVNE. The full CDR3 reads CASSVERAVVNEQFF.

Regarding this clone: Read data end 3 residues before the CDR3 end; the end is taken from the germline J gene. This chain joins TRBV30 and TRBJ1-6; weak D call: TRBD1 (5 bases). The germline V gene has CDR1 GTSNPN and CDR2 SVGIG (reference sequence). There are 13 residues in the CDR3. The germline V and J ends were trimmed by 3 bases and 10 bases, with 13 bases remaining between them. The CDR3 bases that were read are TGTGCCTGGAGCAACGGGGGGGGGTCACCC. It yields the protein CAWSNGGGSP. The full CDR3 sequence reads CAWSNGGGSPLHF.

The sample holds a few counts of this clone. The missing CDR3 end, 3 residues past where the read stops, is filled in from the germline J gene. This sequence joins TRBV6-2 or TRBV6-3 and TRBJ1-1; D uncertain. V dropped 10 bases and J dropped 7 bases, with 13 bases sitting between them. This CDR3 has 11 amino acids. Germline values: CDR1 MNHEY, CDR2 SVGEGT. The CDR3 bases that were read are TGTGCCACCCAACGGGGTATTGAA. Translating gives CATQRGIE. The full CDR3 protein is CATQRGIEAFF.

Relative to its sample, this clone is medium-sized (0.01 to 0.1%). The sequenced fragment ends 3 residues before the CDR3 boundary, so the rest is inferred from the germline J gene. The chain uses TRBV6-1 and TRBJ1-1; D is perhaps TRBD1 (5 bases). Germline V lookup: CDR1 MNHNS, CDR2 SASEGT. The CDR3 is made up of 12 amino acids. CDR3 bases read: TGTGCCAGCAGTGCGCCCCCAGGGGAA. This translates into CASSAPPGE. The entire CDR3 reads CASSAPPGEAFF.

Remarks on this clone: With the read ending 3 residues before the CDR3 end, the germline J gene is used to fill in that end. This chain joins TRBV7-8 and TRBJ1-1, with 10 nucleotides matching TRBD1. CDR3 length equals 16 residues. Germline V gene data show CDR1 as SGHVS and CDR2 as FQNEAQ. V was clipped by 1 base and J by 6 bases; unmatched bases: 8. The CDR3: CASSLEMGQGRAEAFF. The sequenced part of the CDR3 DNA is TGTGCCAGCAGCTTAGAGATGGGACAGGGGAGGGCTGAA.

This clone was counted at least ten times. The CDR3 region is CASSDLVDGEDTQYF. The part of the CDR3 DNA that was read is TGTGCCAGCAGTGACCTAGTAGACGGTGAAGATACG. This sequence joins TRBV6-1 and TRBJ2-3; D is undetermined. The DNA ends 3 residues before the CDR3 does, and the rest of the CDR3 is filled in from the germline J gene. The CDR3 contains 15 residues. V lost 3 bases and J lost 5, with 15 bases in between. Germline V CDR1 and CDR2: MNHNS, SASEGT.

As for this clone: The read ends 3 residues before the CDR3 terminus; that terminus is restored from the germline J gene. The V and J genes are TRBV2 and TRBJ2-5; 7 nucleotides line up with TRBD2. Germline V lookup: CDR1 SNHLY, CDR2 FYNNEI. The V gene end was trimmed by 4 bases and the J gene end by 4 bases; junction bases not matched to a gene: 15. The CDR3 is 17 amino acids. CDR3 loop: CASSAPELAPSLETQYF. Incomplete CDR3 DNA: TGTGCCAGCAGTGCGCCAGAACTAGCGCCTTCCTTAGAGACC.

This clone was recorded many times. The read halts 3 residues ahead of the CDR3 end, with the missing end drawn from the germline J gene. The J gene is TRBJ2-3, the V gene TRBV30; TRBD2 aligns across 10 bases. Germline CDR1 is GTSNPN and CDR2 is SVGIG (reference sequence). V lost 3 bases, J lost 1 base, and 7 bases stayed unmatched. This CDR3 spans 16 amino acids. CDR3 residues: CAWRTLAGAGTDTQYF. The CDR3 bases that were read are TGTGCCTGGAGAACTCTAGCGGGGGCGGGCACAGATACG.

This clone has only a few counts. The read is 3 residues too short to cover the CDR3 end, so that end is filled in from the germline J gene. The chain is built from TRBV2 and TRBJ2-7, with TRBD1 matching 9 bases. Trimming took 5 bases from V and 4 from J; bases not matched to a gene: 6. The CDR3 is 14 amino acids. CDR1 and CDR2 from the germline V gene are SNHLY and FYNNEI. The sequenced CDR3 bases are TGTGCCAGCAGTCCGGGACAGGGAGTTTACGAG. Protein: CASSPGQGVYE. The whole CDR3 protein is CASSPGQGVYEQYF.

This clone showed up just a few times. Read sequence stops 3 residues before the CDR3 end, and the germline J gene provides the missing end. The chain has TRBV20-1 and TRBJ2-5; 14 nucleotides agree with TRBD2. V shed 5 bases, J shed 7 bases, and the junction held 15 bases outside the gene matches. The V gene's germline CDR1 is DFQATT and CDR2 SNEGSKA (reference sequence). The CDR3 runs 17 residues. The CDR3 sequence is CSASGLAGGLMTGTQYF. The DNA read from the CDR3 is TGCAGTGCTTCTGGACTAGCGGGGGGCCTAATGACCGGGACC.

This clone was recorded many times. The read gets to within 3 residues of the CDR3 end, and the germline J gene fills in the rest. The chain uses TRBV18 and TRBJ2-3; perhaps TRBD2 as D (5 bases). Germline V gene data show CDR1 as KGHSH and CDR2 as LQKENI. V dropped 5 bases and J dropped 6 bases, with 15 bases sitting between them. The CDR3 runs to 14 residues. The CDR3 protein is CASSWRRYGDTQYF. The DNA read from the CDR3 is TGTGCCAGCTCATGGCGGAGGTACGGGGATACG. Supplemented by reference TRBV18 and TRBJ2-3, the full variable domain reads NAGVMQNPRHLVRRRGQEARLRCSPMKGHSHVYWYRQLPEEGLKFMVYLQKENIIDESGMPKERFSAEFPKEGPSILRIQQVVRGDSAAYFCASSWRRYGDTQYFGPGTRLTVL.

This clone has ten or more counts. The observed sequence ends 3 residues before the CDR3 terminus, with the missing tail filled in from the germline J gene. The genes are TRBV2 and TRBJ2-2; perhaps TRBD2 as D (6 bases). The ends were cut back, 7 bases at V and 3 bases at J, with 18 bases in the middle. The CDR3 has 16 amino acids. Germline V gene lookup returns CDR1 SNHLY and CDR2 FYNNEI. CDR3 bases read: TGTGCCAGCATTCCTTTGGGGGGACGGGACACCGGGGAG. This codes for CASIPLGGRDTGE. In full, the CDR3 reads CASIPLGGRDTGELFF.

In the case of this clone: The read halts 3 residues ahead of the CDR3 end, with the missing end drawn from the germline J gene. The rearrangement uses TRBV7-6 and TRBJ2-5; TRBD2 aligns across 7 bases. Looked up from germline, CDR1 is SGHVS and CDR2 is FNYEAQ. There are 15 residues in the CDR3. V trimming: 5 bases; J trimming: 4 bases; junction bases outside the gene matches: 10. CDR3 bases read: TGTGCCAGCAGCCCGAACGATGTAGCGGGAGAGACC. This translates into CASSPNDVAGET. The full CDR3 protein reads CASSPNDVAGETQYF.

This clone was recorded many times. The sequence runs out 3 residues before the end of the CDR3; the remainder is reconstructed from the germline J gene. The genes are TRBV7-6 and TRBJ2-3; TRBD1 matches at 9 bases. Germline values: CDR1 SGHVS, CDR2 FNYEAQ. This CDR3 is 15 amino acids long. J gave up 2 bases and V 5 bases, and 5 bases lay outside the gene matches. CDR3 DNA (partial): TGTGCCAGCAGCCTAACAGGGGGCGACACAGATACG. Translation gives CASSLTGGDTDT. The entire CDR3 sequence reads CASSLTGGDTDTQYF.

A remark on this clone: Read sequence stops 3 residues before the CDR3 end, and the germline J gene provides the missing end. The rearrangement joins TRBV6-1 to TRBJ2-1, with TRBD2 matching over 7 bases. Trimming removed 4 bases from V and 9 bases from J; junction bases left unmatched: 12. From germline, CDR1 is MNHNS and CDR2 SASEGT. This CDR3 is built from 15 residues. This chain's CDR3 is CASSVGGGVAGEQFF. The sequenced part of the CDR3 DNA is TGTGCCAGCAGTGTGGGGGGAGGGGTAGCGGGTGAG.

With respect to this clone: The read comes to an end 3 residues before the CDR3 does, leaving the germline J gene to fill in the end. V gene TRBV30 combines with J gene TRBJ2-3, with 8 positions matching TRBD2. CDR3 length: 14 residues. V gave up 2 bases and J gave up 1 base; unmatched junction bases: 2. From germline, CDR1 is GTSNPN and CDR2 SVGIG (reference sequence). CDR3 amino acids: CAWSQTSGTDTQYF. Partial CDR3 DNA: TGTGCCTGGAGTCAGACTAGCGGCACAGATACG.

This clone was detected ten times or more. The read terminates 3 residues ahead of where the CDR3 ends, so the germline J gene completes it. The chain has TRBV2 and TRBJ2-1; 7 bases are a match to TRBD2. Germline CDR1 and CDR2: SNHLY and FYNNEI. With V trimmed by 4 bases and J by 5 bases, 5 bases remained unmatched. CDR3 length: 14 residues. The DNA read from the CDR3 is TGTGCCAGCAGTGTTCGGGCGGGGGACAATGAG. This sequence encodes CASSVRAGDNE. The complete CDR3 protein is CASSVRAGDNEQFF.

This clone was counted ten times or more. CDR3: CASSERQGAVYEQYF. The sequenced CDR3 bases are TGTGCCAGCAGTGAAAGGCAGGGGGCGGTCTACGAG. The chain uses TRBV6-1 and TRBJ2-7; 8 bases agree with TRBD1. Sequencing ends 3 residues short of the CDR3 end; the germline J gene provides the rest. From germline, CDR1 is MNHNS and CDR2 SASEGT. This CDR3 comprises 15 residues. The V gene end was trimmed by 2 bases and the J gene end by 3 bases; junction bases not matched to a gene: 6.

This clone came up a few times. The DNA ends 3 residues before the CDR3 does, and the rest of the CDR3 is filled in from the germline J gene. The chain employs TRBV11-2 and TRBJ2-1; 7 bases fit TRBD2. Per the germline V gene, CDR1 is SGHAT and CDR2 is FQNNGV. The CDR3 consists of 12 residues. The V gene end was trimmed by 5 bases and the J gene end by 9 bases; junction bases not matched to a gene: 4. CDR3 protein: CASSGERGEQFF. The CDR3 bases that were read are TGTGCCAGCAGCGGCGAGCGGGGTGAG.

The table lists this clone with a few counts. The sequenced CDR3 bases are TGTGCCAGTAGTATAGGGGGGCGGAATCAGCCC. Its protein product is CASSIGGRNQP. The entire CDR3 protein reads CASSIGGRNQPQHF. V usage is TRBV19 and J usage is TRBJ1-5; TRBD1 might be the D (6 bases). The observed sequence ends 3 residues before the CDR3 terminus, with the missing tail filled in from the germline J gene. The CDR3 is 14 amino acids. In germline, CDR1 is LNHDA, CDR2 SQIVND (reference sequence). The V and J ends lost 1 base and 4 bases respectively, with 8 bases between them.

Regarding this clone: From the germline J gene comes the end of the CDR3, since the read stops 3 residues before it. V and J are TRBV6-1 and TRBJ1-4, with 7 bases fitting TRBD1. The CDR3 runs 15 residues. Trimming at V came to 4 bases and at J to 8 bases, leaving 10 bases not matched to a gene. The germline V gene has CDR1 MNHNS and CDR2 SASEGT. The part of the CDR3 DNA that was read is TGTGCCAGCAGTGTGGGAGGGGAGGGGGCGGAAAAA. This sequence encodes CASSVGGEGAEK. The full CDR3 protein is CASSVGGEGAEKLFF.

This clone turned up a few times. The CDR3 end lies 3 residues beyond the end of the read and is filled in from the germline J gene. The chain uses TRBV2 and TRBJ1-6, with TRBD1 identical over 8 bases. After removal of 6 bases from V and 5 bases from J, the junction contained 6 bases not matched to a gene. CDR1 is SNHLY and CDR2 is FYNNEI in the germline V gene. The CDR3 covers 15 residues. CDR3 in amino acids: CASRLGQVNNSPLHF. CDR3 DNA, as far as it was read: TGTGCCAGCAGGCTGGGACAGGTCAATAATTCACCC.

This clone was picked up a small number of times. The read stops 3 residues short of the end of the CDR3; the missing end is completed from the germline J gene. This sequence joins TRBV30 and TRBJ1-1, with D unclear. Between the trimmed V and J ends, which lost 7 bases and 3 bases, there was a span of 9 bases. The length of the CDR3 is 11 residues. The V gene's germline CDR1 is GTSNPN and CDR2 SVGIG (reference sequence). Incomplete CDR3 DNA: TGTGCCTCAAAGGGTTACACTGAA. The encoded protein is CASKGYTE. The whole CDR3 is CASKGYTEAFF.

This clone showed up just a few times. The read comes to an end 3 residues before the CDR3 does, leaving the germline J gene to fill in the end. The chain combines TRBV7-8 with TRBJ2-1, with D unresolved. This CDR3 has 16 residues. Germline CDR1 is SGHVS and CDR2 is FQNEAQ. V was trimmed by 1 base and J by 0 bases, leaving 10 bases between them. Partial CDR3 DNA: TGTGCCAGCAGCTTAGAGGCCTCCCACTCCTACAATGAG. Translated: CASSLEASHSYNE. The complete CDR3 reads CASSLEASHSYNEQFF. Supplemented by reference TRBV7-8 and TRBJ2-1, the full variable domain reads GAGVSQSPRYKVAKRGQDVALRCDPISGHVSLFWYQQALGQGPEFLTYFQNEAQLDKSGLPSDRFFAERPEGSVSTLKIQRTQQEDSAVYLCASSLEASHSYNEQFFGPGTRLTVL.